The next 8 T cell receptor beta chains were all read from a single sample in a study of blood T cell repertoires in COVID-19. Repertoires were generated with immunoSEQ multiplex PCR, while TCRdb's copy carries only in-frame clones and drops some. Of approximately 290,000 clones listed, almost 90% were seen once; the top ten hold 3.5% to 5%. Sample: PBMCs or T cells enriched from blood (not recorded which). The receptors originated from a woman under 30 with acute COVID-19.

The chain couples TRBV6-5 to TRBJ1-2; no clear D gene. CDR1 and CDR2 from the germline V gene are MNHEY and SVGAGI. There are 15 residues in the CDR3. Trimming shortened V by 0 bases and J by 0 bases, and 8 bases separated the two germline ends. In DNA, the CDR3 is TGTGCCAGCAGTTACTCGTACACCGCTAACTATGGCTACACCTTC. Its translation is CASSYSYTANYGYTF.

This chain joins TRBV9 and TRBJ1-1, with unresolved D. This CDR3 has 15 amino acids. Germline V gives CDR1 SGDLS, CDR2 YYNGEE. V dropped 0 bases and J dropped 1 base, with 10 bases sitting between them. CDR3 sequence (DNA): TGTGCCAGCAGCGTAGGCAGACTCCCGAACACTGAAGCTTTCTTT. This sequence encodes CASSVGRLPNTEAFF.

This clone was observed a single time. The CDR3 sequence is CASQFFGSGDEQFF. As DNA, the CDR3 is TGTGCCAGCCAGTTTTTCGGGAGCGGGGATGAGCAGTTCTTC. The V call is TRBV2, the J call TRBJ2-1, with 7 bases identical to TRBD2. This CDR3 spans 14 amino acids. CDR1 is SNHLY, CDR2 FYNNEI, per germline. The junction had 12 bases not matched to a gene; V was cut back by 8 bases and J by 8 bases.

The chain uses TRBV30 and TRBJ1-5; perhaps TRBD1 as D (5 bases). V dropped 7 bases and J dropped 2 bases, with 9 bases sitting between them. The CDR3 spans 12 residues. CDR1 is GTSNPN and CDR2 is SVGIG in the germline V gene (reference sequence). The CDR3 region is CALQAGNQPQHF. CDR3 nucleotide sequence: TGTGCCTTACAGGCCGGCAATCAGCCCCAGCATTTT.

This chain connects TRBV28 to TRBJ2-1, with 13 bases matching TRBD2. The length of the CDR3 is 16 residues. Per germline, CDR1 MDHEN and CDR2 SYDVKM. J was trimmed by 5 bases and V by 5 bases; bases with no gene match: 6. The CDR3 nucleotides read TGTGCCAGCAGTCCAGTCGGGACTAGCGGGAACAATGAGCAGTTCTTC. It yields the protein CASSPVGTSGNNEQFF.

The chain links TRBV5-4 to TRBJ2-1; TRBD2 is a possible D gene (6 bases). V lost 4 bases and J lost 8, with 22 bases in between. The CDR3 is 16 amino acids. From germline, CDR1 is SGHNT and CDR2 YYREEE (reference sequence). The CDR3 protein is CASSGFLGTAIDEQFF. The CDR3 DNA reads TGTGCCAGCAGCGGTTTCCTCGGGACTGCCATAGATGAGCAGTTCTTC.

The chain employs TRBV2 and TRBJ1-5; unclear D gene. The germline V and J ends were trimmed by 2 bases and 1 base, with 6 bases remaining between them. The CDR3 has 14 amino acids. Germline lookup yields CDR1 SNHLY and CDR2 FYNNEI. The CDR3 DNA sequence: TGTGCCAGCAGTGAAAACACGAGCAATCAGCCCCAGCATTTT. It translates to CASSENTSNQPQHF.

This rearrangement joins TRBV19 to TRBJ1-5; 9 bases agree with TRBD1. With 5 bases clipped from V and 6 bases from J, the junction kept 8 bases outside the gene matches. The germline gives CDR1 LNHDA, CDR2 SQIVND (reference sequence). This CDR3 contains 15 residues. CDR3 sequence (DNA): TGTGCCAGTAGTCCAGTTACAGGGGGCGGTCAGCCCCAGCATTTT. This translates into CASSPVTGGGQPQHF.